The next 30 T cell receptor beta chains were all read from a single sample in a study of vaccination and CD4 T cells after COVID-19. These TCRs' antigens remain unknown. The Oncomine TCR Beta short-read assay was what sequenced the DNA obtained from cultured CD4+ T cells. In TCRdb, the PCR reads were re-called with MiXCR into one record per CDR3 protein. The table lists some 20,000 distinct CDR3 sequences, 55% of them singletons. The treatment was: approximately 9-day PBMC culture with coronavirus spike peptide pools or control peptides (ViraFEST assay). The sample consisted of CD4+ T cells from blood, cultured in vitro. The receptors were gathered from a human donor who had recovered from COVID-19.

The chain has TRBV20-1 and TRBJ2-7; perhaps D is TRBD1 or TRBD2 (5 bases each). V shed 5 bases and J shed 3 bases, with 11 bases lying between them. The CDR3 contains 12 residues. Germline values: CDR1 DFQATT, CDR2 SNEGSKA (reference sequence). The CDR3: CSAGGFDYEQYF. CDR3 coding DNA: TGCAGTGCTGGGGGATTCGACTACGAGCAGTACTTC.

V usage is TRBV10-3 and J usage is TRBJ1-1, with D perhaps matching TRBD1 (6 bases). The CDR3 has 14 residues. Germline values: CDR1 ENHRY, CDR2 SYGVKD. CDR3 sequence reads: CSSRGGREDTEAFF. As DNA, the CDR3 is TGTTCATCGAGGGGGGGCAGAGAGGACACTGAAGCTTTCTTT.

V gene TRBV2 combines with J gene TRBJ1-5, with unresolved D. Germline V gene data show CDR1 as SNHLY and CDR2 as FYNNEI. V gave up 2 bases and J gave up 5 bases, with 7 bases separating them. This CDR3 is 13 amino acids long. CDR3 in amino acids: CASSEREYQPQHF. The CDR3 DNA sequence: TGTGCCAGCAGTGAAAGGGAATATCAGCCCCAGCATTTT.

This chain connects TRBV5-6 to TRBJ1-2; 10 positions match TRBD1. Germline trimming cut 4 bases from V and 5 bases from J; bases unmatched to any gene: 8. The CDR3 runs 15 residues. Germline lookup yields CDR1 SGHDT and CDR2 YYEEEE. Written as DNA, the CDR3 is TGTGCCAGCAGCGTCGACAGGGGGCCTTGGTATGGCTACACCTTC. Translation: CASSVDRGPWYGYTF.

This clonotype has just a few counts. This rearrangement joins TRBV6-1 to TRBJ2-7; 9 bases agree with TRBD2. This CDR3 comprises 15 residues. Germline V gene data show CDR1 as MNHNS and CDR2 as SASEGT. V dropped 5 bases and J dropped 6; count of bases not matched to a gene: 11. CDR3 loop: CASSIVAGGPSEQYF. Written as DNA, the CDR3 is TGTGCCAGCAGTATTGTGGCGGGAGGGCCTAGCGAGCAGTACTTC.

In regard to this clonotype: One end of the junction fails to match germline, which may point to a read error. The rearrangement joins TRBV10-3 to TRBJ1-5, with 10 bases aligning to TRBD1. Germline lookup yields CDR1 ENHRY and CDR2 SYGVKD. The CDR3 covers 15 residues. The CDR3 sequence: CAVSEGQGIDQPQHF. In DNA form, the CDR3 reads TGTGCCGTCAGCGAGGGACAGGGGATCGATCAGCCCCAGCATTTT.

This clonotype is deemed medium-sized. The J gene is TRBJ1-1, the V gene TRBV7-9; 10 bases map to TRBD1. The CDR3 is 15 residues long. Germline CDR1 is SEHNR and CDR2 is FQNEAQ (reference sequence). The V segment lost 5 bases and the J segment 5 bases; nucleotides outside the gene matches: 8. The CDR3, as DNA: TGTGCCAGCAGCGCCACCCGGACAGGGGGTACTGAAGCTTTCTTT. This sequence encodes CASSATRTGGTEAFF.

This clonotype was picked up a small number of times. This chain uses TRBV7-9 with TRBJ2-7, with TRBD1 matching over 12 bases. This CDR3 has 16 amino acids. Germline V CDR1 and CDR2: SEHNR, FQNEAQ (reference sequence). V shed 6 bases, J shed 4 bases, and the junction held 10 bases outside the gene matches. The CDR3 protein is CASSSGTGGRWYEQYF. In DNA, the CDR3 is TGTGCCAGCAGTTCCGGGACAGGGGGCAGGTGGTACGAGCAGTACTTC.

Remarks on this clonotype: Here the CDR3 omits its conserved ending phenylalanine or tryptophan, so a read error is the likely source. The chain has TRBV20-1 and TRBJ1-1; D not certain. V shed 3 bases and J shed 2 bases, with 7 bases lying between them. This CDR3 has 12 residues. Germline lookup yields CDR1 DFQATT and CDR2 SNEGSKA (reference sequence). CDR3 protein: CSASEGNTEAFL. The CDR3 DNA reads TGCAGTGCTAGTGAGGGAAACACTGAAGCTTTCTTA.

The chain is built from TRBV21-1 and TRBJ2-1; the listed D gene, TRBD2, was not tested against the DNA. TRBV21-1 is deemed a pseudogene. This CDR3 is 16 amino acids long. Here the CDR3 reads CASTIYSGSACNEQFF. The CDR3 region has the DNA TGTGCCAGCACGATATATAGCGGGAGTGCGTGCAATGAGCAGTTCTTC.

The V gene is TRBV5-1, the J gene TRBJ1-1; maybe TRBD1 (5 bases). Looked up from germline, CDR1 is SGHRS and CDR2 is YFSETQ. The CDR3 covers 14 residues. Trimming took off 0 bases at V and 0 bases at J, with 6 bases between the two ends. The CDR3 reads CASSLGGMNTEAFF. CDR3 nucleotides: TGCGCCAGCAGCTTGGGGGGGATGAACACTGAAGCTTTCTTT.

V is TRBV6-2 or TRBV6-3 and J is TRBJ1-5, with a possible D match to TRBD1 (6 bases). The CDR3 extends over 16 amino acids. The ends were cut back, 5 bases at V and 4 bases at J, with 18 bases in the middle. The V gene's germline CDR1 is MNHEY and CDR2 SVGEGT. CDR3 nucleotides: TGTGCCAGCAGTCTTACGGACAGCCTAGTAAATCAGCCCCAGCATTTT. It translates to CASSLTDSLVNQPQHF.

The chain uses TRBV20-1 and TRBJ2-2; 7 nucleotides agree with TRBD1. The CDR3 extends over 14 amino acids. The germline V gene encodes CDR1 DFQATT and CDR2 SNEGSKA (reference sequence). Trimming cost V 4 bases and J 2 bases; bases outside gene matches: 4. The CDR3 DNA follows: TGCAGTGCTATTGGACAGGCAAACACCGGGGAGCTGTTTTTT. It yields the protein CSAIGQANTGELFF.

V gene TRBV11-2 combines with J gene TRBJ1-2, with 7 bases identical to TRBD1. V lost 5 bases and J lost 6; bases outside the gene matches: 12. This CDR3 region has 15 residues. Germline values: CDR1 SGHAT, CDR2 FQNNGV. The CDR3, as DNA: TGTGCCAGCAGCCCAGGGGGGGTGGCAGGGCATGGCTACACCTTC. Encoded protein: CASSPGGVAGHGYTF.

The chain combines TRBV20-1 with TRBJ2-7; 12 nucleotides agree with TRBD2. Per germline, CDR1 DFQATT and CDR2 SNEGSKA (reference sequence). This CDR3 has 16 residues. V lost 0 bases, J lost 3 bases, and 6 bases stayed unmatched. The CDR3 here is CSARDPLTSGSYEQYF. Written as DNA, the CDR3 is TGCAGTGCTAGAGATCCTTTGACTAGCGGGAGCTACGAGCAGTACTTC.

The genes are TRBV28 and TRBJ1-4, with no clear D. There are 13 residues in the CDR3. The germline CDR1 and CDR2 sequences are MDHEN and SYDVKM. V lost 8 bases and J 13 bases, leaving 20 bases between the germline ends. The CDR3 DNA sequence: TGTGCCAGCGGCCTGACCAGCAACCTAAGACTGTTTTTT. Translating it yields CASGLTSNLRLFF.

This clonotype was seen a handful of times. This chain uses TRBV6-1 with TRBJ1-1; D call uncertain. The CDR3 sequence is 14 residues long. Germline CDR1 reads MNHNS; CDR2 reads SASEGT. V lost 4 bases and J lost 13, with 22 bases in between. CDR3 in DNA: TGTGCCAGCAGTGTCAGAAACGAAGGGAGGGATGGTTTCTTT. Translated: CASSVRNEGRDGFF.

The CDR3 reads CASSLAFRTEAFF. Here the CDR3 DNA reads TGTGCCAGCAGTCTCGCATTTCGCACTGAAGCTTTCTTT. V gene TRBV6-2 or TRBV6-3 combines with J gene TRBJ1-1; D is unclear. Germline CDR1 MNHEY, CDR2 SVGEGT. Between the trimmed V and J ends, which lost 5 bases and 4 bases, there was a span of 11 bases. This CDR3 comprises 13 residues.

V gene TRBV28 combines with J gene TRBJ1-5; D unclear. The germline V gene encodes CDR1 MDHEN and CDR2 SYDVKM. CDR3 length: 12 amino acids. The germline V and J ends were trimmed by 3 bases and 6 bases, with 6 bases remaining between them. In DNA, the CDR3 is TGTGCCAGCAGTTTCGAGGTTCAGCCCCAGCATTTT. It translates to CASSFEVQPQHF.

This clonotype came up a few times. The chain employs TRBV7-2 and TRBJ2-5; D possibly corresponds to TRBD2 (6 bases). V lost 7 bases and J 3 bases, leaving 15 bases between the germline ends. Germline CDR1 reads SGHTA; CDR2 reads FQGNSA. The length of the CDR3 is 14 residues. CDR3: CASTNNGGKETQYF. CDR3 coding DNA: TGTGCCAGCACCAATAATGGGGGGAAAGAGACCCAGTACTTC.

This clonotype was seen more than once but under ten times. The chain is built from TRBV27 and TRBJ2-3, with D possibly matching TRBD2 (6 bases). Trimming removed 4 bases from V and 6 bases from J, with 20 bases in between. Looked up from germline, CDR1 is MNHEY and CDR2 is SMNVEV (reference sequence). This CDR3 region has 16 residues. CDR3 sequence reads: CASSSPSGAGMDTQYF. As DNA, the CDR3 is TGTGCCAGCAGTTCCCCGTCGGGAGCAGGGATGGATACGCAGTATTTT.

The V gene is TRBV9, the J gene TRBJ1-2; D possibly corresponds to TRBD1 (5 bases). This CDR3 is 15 amino acids long. Germline CDR1 and CDR2: SGDLS and YYNGEE. Trimming stripped 0 bases from V and 2 bases from J, with 11 bases between. The CDR3 sequence: CASSVGAGVNYGYTF. The DNA of the CDR3 is TGTGCCAGCAGCGTAGGGGCGGGGGTCAACTATGGCTACACCTTC.

V and J are TRBV29-1 and TRBJ1-3, with D perhaps TRBD1 (6 bases). Germline V gene sequence: CDR1 SQVTM, CDR2 ANQGSEA. The length of the CDR3 is 13 residues. The CDR3 DNA is TGCGGTCAAAGGGGGGAAGGAGTAAACACCATATATTTT. Amino acids: CGQRGEGVNTIYF. The variable domain in full, with the rest retrieved from reference TRBV29-1 and TRBJ1-3, is SAVISQKPSRDICQRGTSLTIQCQVDSQVTMMFWYRQQPGQSLTLIATANQGSEATYESGFVIDKFPISRPNLTFSTLTVSNMSPEDSSIYLCGQRGEGVNTIYFGEGSWLTVV.

This chain's CDR3 is CSAWVGGNTGELFF. Here the CDR3 DNA reads TGCAGTGCCTGGGTGGGAGGGAACACCGGGGAGCTGTTTTTT. The rearrangement joins TRBV20-1 to TRBJ2-2, with D tentatively TRBD2 (6 bases). Trimming stripped 6 bases from V and 1 base from J, with 12 bases between. There are 14 residues in the CDR3. Germline V gene lookup returns CDR1 DFQATT and CDR2 SNEGSKA (reference sequence).

This rearrangement joins TRBV11-2 to TRBJ1-2, with unresolved D. The CDR3 is made up of 12 amino acids. Deletions cut 1 base from V and 7 bases from J, with 7 bases between. From germline, CDR1 is SGHAT and CDR2 FQNNGV. In DNA form, the CDR3 reads TGTGCCAGCAGCTTAGGCACGGGTGGCTACACCTTC. The encoded protein is CASSLGTGGYTF.

The chain employs TRBV2 and TRBJ1-1, with D possibly being TRBD1 (6 bases). CDR1 and CDR2 (germline): SNHLY, FYNNEI. The V gene lost 3 bases and the J gene lost 7 bases, with 18 bases spanning the gap. The CDR3 is made up of 15 amino acids. The CDR3 loop reads CASSDPTGEQGEAFF. The CDR3 DNA reads TGTGCCAGCAGTGACCCGACGGGGGAACAGGGTGAAGCTTTCTTT.

In regard to this clonotype: Germline and junction disagree at one end, which may indicate a read error. This chain links TRBV15 with TRBJ2-5; the D gene is possibly TRBD2 (7 bases). The V gene's germline CDR1 is LNHNV and CDR2 YYDKDF (reference sequence). The CDR3 consists of 17 residues. The CDR3, as DNA: TGTGCCACCAGCGGATTACACAGGGAGGGGTTGCGAGAGAACCAGTACTTC. Encoded protein: CATSGLHREGLRENQYF.

J is TRBJ1-2 and V is TRBV18, with D possibly TRBD1 on 5 matching bases. V lost 6 bases, J lost 3 bases, and 23 bases lay in between. Germline-derived CDR1 and CDR2 are KGHSH and LQKENI. The CDR3 extends over 17 amino acids. CDR3 nucleotides: TGTGCCAGCTCCGCCTCGATACGGGGGGACCGTCACTATGGCTACACCTTC. Amino acid sequence: CASSASIRGDRHYGYTF.

The chain couples TRBV12-3 or TRBV12-4 to TRBJ2-2; D not certain. The CDR3 sequence is 13 residues long. V lost 4 bases to trimming and J lost 5 bases, with 8 bases between them. The CDR3 region has the DNA TGTGCCAGCAGTTCATCCCATACCGGGGAGCTGTTTTTT. Amino acid sequence: CASSSSHTGELFF.

This clonotype was picked up a small number of times. The chain employs TRBV7-9 and TRBJ1-2, with TRBD1 matching over 8 bases. Trimming cost V 2 bases and J 4 bases; bases outside gene matches: 0. The CDR3 has 13 residues. Germline loops: CDR1 SEHNR, CDR2 FQNEAQ (reference sequence). CDR3 nucleotides: TGTGCCAGCAGCTTACAGGGGGCCTATGGCTACACCTTC. Translating gives CASSLQGAYGYTF.